The 13 T cell receptor beta chains listed next were all sequenced from one sample in a study (dated by TCRdb to between 2014 and 2017). Libraries were constructed by multiplex PCR. This sample was sequenced with an Ion Torrent PGM. In the roughly 23-patient analysis, TRBV12-4/TRBJ1-2 clonotypes were amplified using adaptor-ligated barcode primers. TCRdb reran the public reads through fastp at Q25 and MiXCR, keeping productive beta chains. Every distinct CDR3 protein forms one entry, paired with its most common genes and DNA. The sample table shows over a thousand distinct CDR3 sequences, and about 19% are seen once. Roughly 6.5% of the sample is in the top ten clones. Cells that were CD4+CD25+CD127-/low were the ones isolated as Tregs. The sequenced sample consisted of Tregs sorted from blood. The receptors were gathered from a female donor with breast cancer.

Relative to its sample, this clonotype is large. The CDR3 protein is CASSPGSVLGYTF. The CDR3, as DNA: TGTGCCAGCAGCCCAGGTTCCGTCTTAGGCTACACCTTC. The chain combines TRBV12-3 or TRBV12-4 with TRBJ1-2; D not resolved. V lost 6 bases, J lost 8 bases, and 16 bases lay in between. The CDR3 runs 13 residues.

The chain combines TRBV12-3 or TRBV12-4 with TRBJ1-2; 9 bases fit TRBD1. J lost 4 bases, V lost 5 bases, and 5 bases had no gene match. This CDR3 is built from 14 residues. The CDR3 spells CASSPGQGFYGYTF. The CDR3 nucleotides are TGTGCCAGCAGTCCGGGACAGGGATTCTATGGCTACACCTTC.

This clonotype rates as large. The chain employs TRBV12-3 or TRBV12-4 and TRBJ1-2, with D perhaps matching TRBD1 (6 bases). The CDR3 covers 14 residues. V was shortened by 3 bases and J by 4 bases, with 12 bases between the two germline ends. CDR3 protein: CASSLTGQTYGYTF. CDR3 sequence (DNA): TGTGCCAGCAGTTTGACCGGACAGACCTATGGCTACACCTTC.

By proportion, this clonotype is medium-sized. J is TRBJ1-2 and V is TRBV12-3 or TRBV12-4, with 8 positions matching TRBD1. With 0 bases clipped from V and 8 bases from J, the junction kept 11 bases outside the gene matches. This CDR3 has 16 amino acids. In DNA, the CDR3 is TGTGCCAGCAGTTTAGCGGGCGGGACAGGCCCTAGGGGCTACACCTTC. Amino acid sequence: CASSLAGGTGPRGYTF.

This clonotype is medium-sized within its sample. The V call is TRBV12-3 or TRBV12-4, the J call TRBJ1-2, with TRBD1 matching over 7 bases. The CDR3 sequence is 14 residues long. Losses at the gene ends were 2 bases for V and 4 bases for J; bases not matched to a gene: 4. The CDR3 bases are TGTGCCAGCAGTTTAAGGACAGGAAGCTATGGCTACACCTTC. Translation: CASSLRTGSYGYTF.

By frequency in the sample, this clonotype is large. J is TRBJ1-2 and V is TRBV12-3 or TRBV12-4; no clear D. The germline V and J ends were trimmed by 6 bases and 4 bases, with 9 bases remaining between them. CDR3 size: 12 residues. The CDR3 DNA reads as TGTGCCAGCAGCCACCCGGGCTATGGCTACACCTTC. Its translation is CASSHPGYGYTF.

This clonotype is large. The V call is TRBV12-3 or TRBV12-4, the J call TRBJ1-2; unclear D gene. Trimming pared 3 bases from V and 8 bases from J, leaving 13 bases between. The CDR3 loop spans 13 amino acids. This CDR3 reads CASSFTAGEGYTF. CDR3 nucleotide sequence: TGTGCCAGCAGTTTTACAGCCGGGGAAGGCTACACCTTC.

This clonotype rates as medium-sized. This chain uses TRBV12-3 or TRBV12-4 with TRBJ1-2, with D perhaps TRBD1 (6 bases). This CDR3 is 15 amino acids long. The V and J ends lost 6 bases and 0 bases respectively, with 14 bases between them. The CDR3 DNA is TGTGCCAGCAGCCACTCTTACAGGGCTAACTATGGCTACACCTTC. Translation: CASSHSYRANYGYTF.

This clonotype appeared a few times. The chain's CDR3 is CASSLRGLGYGYTF. CDR3 coding DNA: TGTGCCAGCAGTTTAAGGGGCCTAGGGTATGGCTACACCTTC. The rearrangement links TRBV12-3 or TRBV12-4 to TRBJ1-2, with D possibly TRBD1 on 5 matching bases. This CDR3 has 14 amino acids. V was shortened by 2 bases and J by 5 bases, with 12 bases between the two germline ends.

The chain couples TRBV12-3 or TRBV12-4 to TRBJ1-2; 9 nucleotides align to TRBD1. The CDR3 loop spans 12 amino acids. The ends lost 5 bases at V and 6 bases at J; junction bases unmatched: 1. The CDR3 here is CASSGTGHGYTF. The DNA for the CDR3 is TGTGCCAGCAGTGGGACAGGGCATGGCTACACCTTC.

In its sample, this clonotype ranks as medium-sized. The chain employs TRBV12-3 or TRBV12-4 and TRBJ1-2; D gene ambiguous. V was trimmed by 6 bases and J by 7 bases, leaving 12 bases between them. The CDR3 sequence is 12 residues long. The CDR3 spells CASSQGLAGYTF. The DNA for the CDR3 is TGTGCCAGCAGCCAAGGTCTGGCTGGCTACACCTTC.

J is TRBJ1-2 and V is TRBV12-3 or TRBV12-4; maybe TRBD1 (5 bases). Trimming took 4 bases from V and 2 from J, leaving 8 bases between them. The CDR3 loop spans 13 amino acids. CDR3 residues: CASSSPGNYGYTF. The CDR3 bases are TGTGCCAGCAGTTCGCCAGGGAACTATGGCTACACCTTC.

This clonotype was observed at least ten times. The genes are TRBV12-3 or TRBV12-4 and TRBJ1-2; D remains ambiguous. V shed 7 bases and J shed 6 bases, with 12 bases lying between them. The CDR3 covers 12 residues. This CDR3 reads CASTLGGNGYTF. The CDR3 nucleotides are TGTGCCAGCACCTTAGGCGGGAATGGCTACACCTTC.